A single T cell receptor beta chain is shown here with its context. PCR employed 60 Vbeta and 13 Jbeta primers. Assay: immunoSEQ multiplex PCR; the TCRdb copy retains only in-frame clones and omits some. The table shows approximately 150,000 clones, with around 83% occurring only once. These data originate in a study of cytomegalovirus exposure and HLA in healthy donors. The specimen sequenced was PBMCs. The source of this sequence is a man aged 30 to 39 in good health and CMV-seropositive.

In DNA form, the CDR3 reads TGTGCCAGCTCATCACTACCGGGACTAGCGGGCCTGGCGAACACCGGGGAGCTGTTTTTT. This encodes CASSSLPGLAGLANTGELFF. V is TRBV18 and J is TRBJ2-2; 12 bases align to TRBD2. The V and J ends lost 5 bases and 0 bases, in that order; junction bases with no gene match: 13. The germline V gene encodes CDR1 KGHSH and CDR2 LQKENI. The CDR3 length is 20 residues.